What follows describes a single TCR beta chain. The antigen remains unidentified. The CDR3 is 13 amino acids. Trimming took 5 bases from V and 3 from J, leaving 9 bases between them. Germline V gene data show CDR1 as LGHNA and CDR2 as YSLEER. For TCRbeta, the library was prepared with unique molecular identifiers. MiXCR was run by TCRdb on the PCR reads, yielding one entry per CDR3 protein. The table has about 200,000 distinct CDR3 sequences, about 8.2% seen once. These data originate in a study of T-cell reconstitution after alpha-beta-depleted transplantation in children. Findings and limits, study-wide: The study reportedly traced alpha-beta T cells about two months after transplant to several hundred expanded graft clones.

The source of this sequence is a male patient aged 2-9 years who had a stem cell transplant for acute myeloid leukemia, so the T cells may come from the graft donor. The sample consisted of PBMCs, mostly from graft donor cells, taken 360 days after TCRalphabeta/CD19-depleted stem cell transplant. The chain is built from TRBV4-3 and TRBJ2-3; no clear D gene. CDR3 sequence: CASSGSITDTQYF. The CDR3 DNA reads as TGCGCCAGCAGCGGCTCGATAACAGATACGCAGTATTTT.